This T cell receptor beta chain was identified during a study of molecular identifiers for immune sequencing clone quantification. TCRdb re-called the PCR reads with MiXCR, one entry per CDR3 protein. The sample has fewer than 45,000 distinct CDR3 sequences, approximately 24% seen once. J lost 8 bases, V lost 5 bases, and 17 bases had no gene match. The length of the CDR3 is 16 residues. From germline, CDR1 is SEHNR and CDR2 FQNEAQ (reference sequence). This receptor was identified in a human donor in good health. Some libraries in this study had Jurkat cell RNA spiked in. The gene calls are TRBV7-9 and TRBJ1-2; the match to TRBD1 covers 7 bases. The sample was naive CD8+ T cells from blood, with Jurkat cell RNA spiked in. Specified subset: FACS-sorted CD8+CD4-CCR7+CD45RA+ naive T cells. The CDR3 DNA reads TGTGCCAGCAGCCCAAAGGGGACAGCACTCCGGAAGGGCTACACCTTC. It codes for CASSPKGTALRKGYTF.